Shown below are 26 T cell receptor beta chains from a single sample sequenced in a study of Graves' ophthalmopathy and Graves' hyperthyroidism. Amplified TCR beta CDR3 regions were obtained using RNA transcripts as template. First-round RT-PCR employed HTBI primers, with a second-round multiplex PCR after it. MiXCR was run by TCRdb on the multiplex PCR reads, yielding one entry per CDR3 protein. The table records about 1.1 million distinct CDR3 sequences, 36% of them present only once. The sequenced sample was peripheral blood or thyroid tissue (not recorded which). The source of these receptors is an adult man with Graves' hyperthyroidism.

This clonotype came up a few times. The rearrangement uses TRBV25-1 and TRBJ1-2; D possibly corresponds to TRBD1 (5 bases). Between the trimmed V and J ends, which lost 4 bases and 4 bases, there was a span of 16 bases. This CDR3 is built from 15 residues. Germline values: CDR1 MGHDK, CDR2 SYGVNS. In DNA, the CDR3 is TGTGCCAGCAGTGCTTTCCCGACAGAACCCTATGGCTACACCTTC. Translation: CASSAFPTEPYGYTF.

Worth noting for this clonotype: A much larger clone lies a single base off, so this may be a read error. Likely a read error: the CDR3 ends without its conserved phenylalanine or tryptophan. The chain carries TRBV14 and TRBJ1-1, with TRBD1 identical over 12 bases. Germline V lookup: CDR1 SGHDN, CDR2 FVKESK. This CDR3 has 17 residues. J lost 2 bases, V lost 2 bases, and 6 bases had no gene match. In DNA form, the CDR3 reads TGTGCCAGCAGCCAACCCGGGGACAGGGGGCCCAACACTGAAGCTTTCCTT. Amino acid sequence: CASSQPGDRGPNTEAFL.

This clonotype was seen more than once but under ten times. V usage is TRBV7-3 and J usage is TRBJ1-6; D not resolved. Looked up from germline, CDR1 is SGHTA and CDR2 is FQGTGA. With 3 bases removed from V and 0 bases from J, the gap between germline ends came to 6 bases. The CDR3 is 15 amino acids. The CDR3 loop is CASSLYSSYNSPLHF. The DNA of the CDR3 is TGTGCCAGCAGCTTGTACAGCTCCTATAATTCACCCCTCCACTTT.

V and J are TRBV6-5 and TRBJ1-2; TRBD1 matches at 7 bases. The CDR3 is made up of 15 amino acids. Germline assignment: CDR1 MNHEY and CDR2 SVGAGI. V was pared by 6 bases and J by 3 bases, with 10 bases of the junction left unmatched. DNA for the CDR3: TGTGCCAGCAGACCCACAGGGACAGTTCACTATGGCTACACCTTC. Translation: CASRPTGTVHYGYTF.

There are many counts of this clonotype. The rearrangement joins TRBV19 to TRBJ1-2, with 7 positions matching TRBD1. The CDR3 has 14 amino acids. From germline, CDR1 is LNHDA and CDR2 SQIVND (reference sequence). V lost 1 base to trimming and J lost 6 bases; unmatched junction nucleotides: 5. The CDR3, as DNA: TGTGCCAGTAGTATAGGAGGGGGCGCGGATGGCTACACCTTC. Translated: CASSIGGGADGYTF.

This clonotype was detected many times. V is TRBV15 and J is TRBJ1-5; D is perhaps TRBD1 (5 bases). This CDR3 spans 14 amino acids. Germline V CDR1 and CDR2: LNHNV, YYDKDF (reference sequence). Deletions cut 5 bases from V and 0 bases from J, with 8 bases between. DNA for the CDR3: TGTGCCACCAGCCGCGGGGGTAGCAATCAGCCCCAGCATTTT. Protein product: CATSRGGSNQPQHF. Full variable domain (remainder filled in from reference TRBV15 and TRBJ1-5): DAMVIQNPRYQVTQFGKPVTLSCSQTLNHNVMYWYQQKSSQAPKLLFHYYDKDFNNEADTPDNFQSRRPNTSFCFLDIRSPGLGDTAMYLCATSRGGSNQPQHFGDGTRLSIL.

At least ten counts were recorded for this clonotype. The CDR3 sequence: CSARPGLAVYEQYF. The CDR3 coding sequence is TGCAGTGCTAGGCCGGGACTAGCAGTTTACGAGCAGTACTTC. This chain uses TRBV20-1 with TRBJ2-7, with 9 bases fitting TRBD2. Germline V gene data show CDR1 as DFQATT and CDR2 as SNEGSKA (reference sequence). CDR3 length: 14 amino acids. V shed 3 bases, J shed 4 bases, and the junction held 7 bases outside the gene matches.

The chain is built from TRBV12-3 or TRBV12-4 and TRBJ1-4; D possibly corresponds to TRBD1 (5 bases). The CDR3 loop spans 15 amino acids. Trimming stripped 4 bases from V and 8 bases from J, with 17 bases between. The CDR3 reads CASSSPGAGREKLFF. CDR3 sequence (DNA): TGTGCCAGCAGTTCCCCCGGGGCCGGTCGAGAAAAACTGTTTTTT.

This clonotype was seen only a few times. A much bigger clone sits one base away, suggesting this may be a read error. The chain is built from TRBV6-6 and TRBJ1-2, with D maybe TRBD1 (5 bases). Trimming cost V 6 bases and J 3 bases, with 8 bases left between them. This CDR3 spans 12 amino acids. The germline gives CDR1 MNHNY, CDR2 SVGAGI (reference sequence). CDR3 amino acids: CASSGADYGYTF. The CDR3 nucleotides read TGTGCCAGCAGCGGGGCGGACTATGGCTACACCTTC.

This clonotype was counted many times. The chain employs TRBV20-1 and TRBJ1-5; D is perhaps TRBD1 (5 bases). V was clipped by 0 bases and J by 7 bases, with 10 bases between them. CDR3 length equals 13 residues. In germline, CDR1 is DFQATT, CDR2 SNEGSKA (reference sequence). CDR3 loop: CSAREQGRQPQHF. CDR3 sequence (DNA): TGCAGTGCTAGAGAGCAGGGAAGACAGCCCCAGCATTTT.

The rearrangement joins TRBV15 to TRBJ2-7; D is tentatively TRBD1 or TRBD2 (5 bases each). Trimming pared 1 base from V and 5 bases from J, leaving 15 bases between. Germline loops: CDR1 LNHNV, CDR2 YYDKDF (reference sequence). The CDR3 extends over 15 amino acids. CDR3 DNA sequence: TGTGCCACCAGCAGAGGCGAGGACGGGGCCAACGAGCAGTACTTC. Translated, it gives CATSRGEDGANEQYF. The whole variable domain, filled in from reference TRBV15 and TRBJ2-7, reads DAMVIQNPRYQVTQFGKPVTLSCSQTLNHNVMYWYQQKSSQAPKLLFHYYDKDFNNEADTPDNFQSRRPNTSFCFLDIRSPGLGDTAMYLCATSRGEDGANEQYFGPGTRLTVT.

This clonotype was found many times. The gene calls are TRBV29-1 and TRBJ1-2, with 8 bases that match TRBD1. The CDR3 is made up of 13 amino acids. Germline values: CDR1 SQVTM, CDR2 ANQGSEA. With V trimmed by 7 bases and J by 2 bases, 6 bases remained unmatched. The CDR3 region has the DNA TGCAGCGAGCAGGACAGGGCCAACTATGGCTACACCTTC. Protein sequence: CSEQDRANYGYTF.

There are many counts of this clonotype. This rearrangement joins TRBV11-2 to TRBJ1-5, with D perhaps matching TRBD1 (5 bases). Looked up from germline, CDR1 is SGHAT and CDR2 is FQNNGV. V lost 0 bases to trimming and J lost 5 bases, with 8 bases between them. The CDR3 length is 14 residues. The CDR3, as DNA: TGTGCCAGCAGCTTAGATGGGGGGGATCAGCCCCAGCATTTT. Its protein is CASSLDGGDQPQHF. The complete variable domain, with remaining parts taken from reference TRBV11-2 and TRBJ1-5, reads EAGVAQSPRYKIIEKRQSVAFWCNPISGHATLYWYQQILGQGPKLLIQFQNNGVVDDSQLPKDRFSAERLKGVDSTLKIQPAKLEDSAVYLCASSLDGGDQPQHFGDGTRLSIL.

This clonotype showed up just a few times. V and J are TRBV20-1 and TRBJ1-5; no clear D. CDR3 length equals 12 residues. The V end was cut by 3 bases, the J end by 5 bases, with 8 bases between. Looked up from germline, CDR1 is DFQATT and CDR2 is SNEGSKA (reference sequence). The CDR3 DNA follows: TGCAGTGCTAGTTCTGAGGATCAGCCCCAGCATTTT. This sequence encodes CSASSEDQPQHF.

CDR3 sequence (DNA): TGTGCCAGCAGTCTCCGCACAGATACGCAGTATTTT. Translation: CASSLRTDTQYF. The V and J genes are TRBV12-3 or TRBV12-4 and TRBJ2-3; D call uncertain. The CDR3 runs to 12 residues. V lost 5 bases and J lost 1, with 4 bases in between.

This clonotype was observed a handful of times. The V and J genes are TRBV7-2 and TRBJ1-3; perhaps TRBD1 as D (5 bases). The V end was cut by 5 bases, the J end by 2 bases, with 13 bases between. Per the germline V gene, CDR1 is SGHTA and CDR2 is FQGNSA. The CDR3 contains 15 residues. This chain's CDR3 is CASSPGTSTGNTIYF. The CDR3 DNA is TGTGCCAGCAGCCCCGGGACCTCTACTGGAAACACCATATATTTT.

This clonotype came up many times. The V gene is TRBV19, the J gene TRBJ1-1; TRBD1 is a possible D gene (6 bases). Germline CDR1 reads LNHDA; CDR2 reads SQIVND (reference sequence). This CDR3 comprises 13 residues. V was cut by 5 bases and J by 8 bases, with 15 bases left in between. The CDR3 coding sequence is TGTGCCAGTAGTTTAACGTGGACAGAAGAAGCTTTCTTT. Translating it yields CASSLTWTEEAFF.

The genes are TRBV7-2 and TRBJ2-5; 8 nucleotides match TRBD2. The CDR3 consists of 16 residues. Germline assignment: CDR1 SGHTA and CDR2 FQGNSA. Trimming at V came to 6 bases and at J to 7 bases, leaving 16 bases not matched to a gene. The CDR3 DNA sequence: TGTGCCAGCAGTTCGGACGACGGGGGGGCCTTAGCGACCCAGTACTTC. Its translation: CASSSDDGGALATQYF.

The CDR3 loop is CASSVRDGGVVGGYTF. CDR3 coding DNA: TGTGCCAGCAGCGTGCGGGACGGAGGTGTAGTGGGTGGCTACACCTTC. The rearrangement uses TRBV9 and TRBJ1-2; TRBD1 is a possible D gene (5 bases). This CDR3 spans 16 amino acids. The germline V gene has CDR1 SGDLS and CDR2 YYNGEE. Trimming shortened V by 2 bases and J by 7 bases, and 21 bases separated the two germline ends.

The chain couples TRBV2 to TRBJ2-7; 10 bases are shared with TRBD1. The CDR3 has 13 residues. CDR1 is SNHLY, CDR2 FYNNEI, per germline. V lost 6 bases, J lost 2 bases, and 1 base stayed unmatched. CDR3 DNA: TGTGCCAGCAGGACAGGGGGCACCTACGAGCAGTACTTC. Protein: CASRTGGTYEQYF.

This clonotype was observed many times. This chain connects TRBV9 to TRBJ2-7, with 10 bases that match TRBD2. This CDR3 region has 16 residues. J gave up 4 bases and V 0 bases, and 7 bases lay outside the gene matches. CDR1 is SGDLS and CDR2 is YYNGEE in the germline V gene. The CDR3 DNA follows: TGTGCCAGCAGCGTAGGATCTAGCGGGAGTGGTTACGAGCAGTACTTC. The encoded protein is CASSVGSSGSGYEQYF.

This clonotype was seen repeatedly, ten times or more. The rearrangement links TRBV20-1 to TRBJ1-2; D gene unclear. Germline CDR1 and CDR2: DFQATT and SNEGSKA (reference sequence). Trimming left V 0 bases short and J 4 bases short, with 12 bases between. The CDR3 covers 14 residues. The CDR3 coding sequence is TGCAGTGCTAGAGATGTCGGTTTTCGCTATGGCTACACCTTC. This codes for CSARDVGFRYGYTF.

This clonotype was counted only a few times. The chain recombines TRBV7-2 with TRBJ1-3; 8 bases are a match to TRBD1. The CDR3 loop spans 20 amino acids. Germline values: CDR1 SGHTA, CDR2 FQGNSA. V dropped 6 bases and J dropped 1; count of bases not matched to a gene: 20. The CDR3 coding sequence is TGTGCCAGCAGGCTTTCGCCGACAGGGGAAATTTATGAATCTGGAAACACCATATATTTT. Residues: CASRLSPTGEIYESGNTIYF. Drawing the rest from reference TRBV7-2 and TRBJ1-3, the complete variable domain is GAGVSQSPSNKVTEKGKDVELRCDPISGHTALYWYRQSLGQGLEFLIYFQGNSAPDKSGLPSDRFSAERTGGSVSTLTIQRTQQEDSAVYLCASRLSPTGEIYESGNTIYFGEGSWLTVV.

V usage is TRBV5-6 and J usage is TRBJ1-1; the match to TRBD1 covers 7 bases. V was pared by 0 bases and J by 0 bases, with 5 bases of the junction left unmatched. In germline, CDR1 is SGHDT, CDR2 YYEEEE. CDR3 length: 16 amino acids. CDR3 bases: TGTGCCAGCAGCTTGGGGGGACAGCCCATGAACACTGAAGCTTTCTTT. Translating gives CASSLGGQPMNTEAFF.

This clonotype was seen only a few times. This chain connects TRBV15 to TRBJ2-5; TRBD1 matches 7 bases. With V trimmed by 5 bases and J by 5 bases, 5 bases remained unmatched. CDR1 is LNHNV, CDR2 YYDKDF, per germline (reference sequence). The CDR3 consists of 13 residues. The CDR3 protein is CATSAGGRETQYF. In DNA form, the CDR3 reads TGTGCCACCAGCGCAGGGGGACGGGAGACCCAGTACTTC.

V usage is TRBV5-1 and J usage is TRBJ2-5; 8 bases agree with TRBD1. CDR1 SGHRS and CDR2 YFSETQ come from the germline V gene. The CDR3 totals 16 residues. V lost 4 bases, J lost 5 bases, and 13 bases stayed unmatched. The CDR3 DNA reads as TGCGCCAGCAGCGGAGAAGCAGGGGGCGCGGGGGAGACCCAGTACTTC. Translating it yields CASSGEAGGAGETQYF.